Sequencing of this TCR beta chain was carried out in a study of molecular identifiers for immune sequencing clone quantification. Germline CDR1 and CDR2: LGHNT and FRNRAP. V was cut by 1 base and J by 3 bases, with 9 bases left in between. This CDR3 contains 14 residues. Study-level findings and limits: Clones that exceeded 20 RNA copies held over 97% of effector molecules, yet under 1% in naive cells.

Each library that profiled naive CD8 cells came from roughly 18,000 to 920,000 sorted cells with 10%, 30% or 50% RNA. Each CDR3 protein is one row after TCRdb ran MiXCR on the PCR reads. The repertoire has 40,000 to 45,000 distinct CDR3 sequences, roughly 24% of them found once; the top ten carry around 0.97%. A note on this clonotype: Its antigen is not known.

The TCR sequence derives from a human donor in good health. Some libraries in this study had Jurkat cell RNA spiked in. The rearrangement joins TRBV12-5 to TRBJ1-2; a weak D match, TRBD1 (6 bases). Sequencing was done on a sample of naive CD8+ T cells from blood, with Jurkat cell RNA spiked in. Subset in this sample: FACS-sorted CD8+CD4-CCR7+CD45RA+ naive T cells. CDR3 in DNA: TGTGCTAGTGGTTTGGCGGGGGCCCACTATGGCTACACCTTC. Protein: CASGLAGAHYGYTF. The entire variable domain, with the rest obtained from reference TRBV12-5 and TRBJ1-2, is as follows: DARVTQTPRHKVTEMGQEVTMRCQPILGHNTVFWYRQTMMQGLELLAYFRNRAPLDDSGMPKDRFSAEMPDATLATLKIQPSEPRDSAVYFCASGLAGAHYGYTFGSGTRLTVV.